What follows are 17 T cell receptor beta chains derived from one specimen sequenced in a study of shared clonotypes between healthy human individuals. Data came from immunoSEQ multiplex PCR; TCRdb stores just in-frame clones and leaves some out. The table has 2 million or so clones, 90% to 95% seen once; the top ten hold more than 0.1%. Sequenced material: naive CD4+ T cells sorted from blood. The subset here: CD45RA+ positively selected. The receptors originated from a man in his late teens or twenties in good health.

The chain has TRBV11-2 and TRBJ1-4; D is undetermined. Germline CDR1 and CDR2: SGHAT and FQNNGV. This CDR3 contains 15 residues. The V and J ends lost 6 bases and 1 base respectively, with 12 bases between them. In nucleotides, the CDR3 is TGTGCCAGCAGATTTAGCGGGATAACTAATGAAAAACTGTTTTTT. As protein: CASRFSGITNEKLFF.

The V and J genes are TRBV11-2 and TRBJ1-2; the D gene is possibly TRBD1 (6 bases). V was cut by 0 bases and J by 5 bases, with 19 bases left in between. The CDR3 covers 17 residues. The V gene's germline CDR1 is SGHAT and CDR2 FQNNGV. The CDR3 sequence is CASSLDRGQTLRYGYTF. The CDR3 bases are TGTGCCAGCAGCTTAGATCGAGGACAGACTCTGAGATATGGCTACACCTTC.

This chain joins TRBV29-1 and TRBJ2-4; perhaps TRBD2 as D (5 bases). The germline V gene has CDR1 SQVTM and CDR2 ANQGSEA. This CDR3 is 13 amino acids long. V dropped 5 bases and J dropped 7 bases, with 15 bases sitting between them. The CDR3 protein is CSVPGTLRNIQYF. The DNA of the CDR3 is TGCAGCGTTCCGGGAACCTTAAGGAACATTCAGTACTTC.

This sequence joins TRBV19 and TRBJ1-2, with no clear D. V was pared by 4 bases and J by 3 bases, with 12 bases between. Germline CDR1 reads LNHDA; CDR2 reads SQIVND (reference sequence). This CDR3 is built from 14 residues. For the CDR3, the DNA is TGTGCCAGTAGTACCGTTGACACGGACTATGGCTACACCTTC. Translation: CASSTVDTDYGYTF.

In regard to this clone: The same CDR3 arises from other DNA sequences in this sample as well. The CDR3 is CASSEGPIYGYTF. CDR3 bases: TGTGCCAGCAGTGAAGGCCCGATCTATGGCTACACCTTC. The chain links TRBV6-1 to TRBJ1-2; D gene ambiguous. This CDR3 has 13 amino acids. Germline assignment: CDR1 MNHNS and CDR2 SASEGT. Trimming removed 1 base at V and 4 bases at J, with 7 bases between.

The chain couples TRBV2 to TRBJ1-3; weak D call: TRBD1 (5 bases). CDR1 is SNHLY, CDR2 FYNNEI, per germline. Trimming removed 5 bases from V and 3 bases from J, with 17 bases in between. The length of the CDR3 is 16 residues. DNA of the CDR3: TGTGCCAGCAGTTCTACCCGGGGGGAGCGTGGAAACACCATATATTTT. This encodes CASSSTRGERGNTIYF.

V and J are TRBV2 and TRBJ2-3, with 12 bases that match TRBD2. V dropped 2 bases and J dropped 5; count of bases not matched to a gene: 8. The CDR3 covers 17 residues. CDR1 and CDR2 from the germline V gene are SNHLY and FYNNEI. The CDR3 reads CASSELASGGAGDTQYF. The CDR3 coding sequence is TGTGCCAGCAGTGAATTAGCTAGCGGGGGGGCAGGAGATACGCAGTATTTT.

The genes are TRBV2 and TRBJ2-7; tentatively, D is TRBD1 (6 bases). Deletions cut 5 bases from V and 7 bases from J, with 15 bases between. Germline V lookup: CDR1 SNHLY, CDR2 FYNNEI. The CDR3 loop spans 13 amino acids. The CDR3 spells CASSQGNLREQYF. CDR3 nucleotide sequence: TGTGCCAGCAGTCAGGGGAATCTGCGAGAGCAGTACTTC.

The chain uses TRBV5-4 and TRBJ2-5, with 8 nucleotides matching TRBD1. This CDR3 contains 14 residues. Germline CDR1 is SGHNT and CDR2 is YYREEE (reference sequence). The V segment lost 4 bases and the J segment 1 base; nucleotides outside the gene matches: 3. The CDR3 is CASSQGTGQETQYF. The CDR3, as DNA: TGTGCCAGCAGCCAAGGGACAGGCCAAGAGACCCAGTACTTC.

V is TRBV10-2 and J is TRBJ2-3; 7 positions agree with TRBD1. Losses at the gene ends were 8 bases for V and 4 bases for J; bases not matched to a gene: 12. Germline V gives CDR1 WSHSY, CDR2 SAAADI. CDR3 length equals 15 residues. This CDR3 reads CASGLTGFGADTQYF. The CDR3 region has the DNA TGCGCCAGCGGCTTGACAGGGTTTGGGGCAGATACGCAGTATTTT.

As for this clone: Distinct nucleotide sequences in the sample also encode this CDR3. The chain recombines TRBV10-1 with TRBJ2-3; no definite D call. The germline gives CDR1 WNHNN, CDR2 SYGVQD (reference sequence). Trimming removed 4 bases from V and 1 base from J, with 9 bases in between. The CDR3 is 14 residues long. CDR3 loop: CASSVGGGTDTQYF. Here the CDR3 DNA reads TGCGCCAGCAGTGTGGGCGGCGGCACAGATACGCAGTATTTT.

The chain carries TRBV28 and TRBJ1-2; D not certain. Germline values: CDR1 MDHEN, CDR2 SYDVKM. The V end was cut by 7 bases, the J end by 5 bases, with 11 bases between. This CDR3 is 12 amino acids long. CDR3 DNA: TGTGCCAGCACCTCCGGACGTTATGGCTACACCTTC. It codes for CASTSGRYGYTF.

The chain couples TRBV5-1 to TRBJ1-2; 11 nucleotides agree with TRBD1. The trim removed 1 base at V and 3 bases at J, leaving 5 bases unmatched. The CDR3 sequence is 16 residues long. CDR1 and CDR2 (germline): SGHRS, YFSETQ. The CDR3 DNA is TGCGCCAGCAGCTTGACCCCGGGACAGGGGGACTATGGCTACACCTTC. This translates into CASSLTPGQGDYGYTF.

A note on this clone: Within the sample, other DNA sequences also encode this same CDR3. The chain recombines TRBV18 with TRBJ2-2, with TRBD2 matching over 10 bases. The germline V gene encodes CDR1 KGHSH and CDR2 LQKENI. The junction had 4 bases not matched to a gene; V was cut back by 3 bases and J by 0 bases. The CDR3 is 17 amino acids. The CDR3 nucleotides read TGTGCCAGCTCACCGCGACTAGCGGGTTCGAACACCGGGGAGCTGTTTTTT. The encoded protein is CASSPRLAGSNTGELFF.

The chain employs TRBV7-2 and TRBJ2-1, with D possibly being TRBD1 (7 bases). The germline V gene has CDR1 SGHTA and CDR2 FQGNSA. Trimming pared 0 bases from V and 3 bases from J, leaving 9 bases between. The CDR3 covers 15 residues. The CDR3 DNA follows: TGTGCCAGCAGCTTAGCGCAGGGGGGCTACAATGAGCAGTTCTTC. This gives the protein CASSLAQGGYNEQFF. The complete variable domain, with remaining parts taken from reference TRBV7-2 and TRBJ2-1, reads GAGVSQSPSNKVTEKGKDVELRCDPISGHTALYWYRQSLGQGLEFLIYFQGNSAPDKSGLPSDRFSAERTGGSVSTLTIQRTQQEDSAVYLCASSLAQGGYNEQFFGPGTRLTVL.

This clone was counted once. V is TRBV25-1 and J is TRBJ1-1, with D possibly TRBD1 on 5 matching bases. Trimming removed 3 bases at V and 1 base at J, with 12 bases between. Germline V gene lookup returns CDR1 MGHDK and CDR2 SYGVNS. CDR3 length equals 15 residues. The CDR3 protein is CASSEGRQRNTEAFF. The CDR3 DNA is TGTGCCAGCAGTGAGGGGAGACAGAGGAACACTGAAGCTTTCTTT.

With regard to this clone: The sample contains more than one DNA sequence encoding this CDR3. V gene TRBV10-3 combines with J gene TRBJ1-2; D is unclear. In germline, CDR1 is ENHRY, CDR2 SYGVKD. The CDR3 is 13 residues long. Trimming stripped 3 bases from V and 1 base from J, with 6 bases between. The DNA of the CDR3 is TGTGCCATCAGTGATTCAGTTAACTATGGCTACACCTTC. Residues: CAISDSVNYGYTF.